Listed here are 4 T cell receptor beta chains from one sample, sequenced in a study of CD8+CD57+ T cells in acquired aplastic anemia. The template used for profiling TCR beta VDJ and CDR3 was genomic DNA. TCRdb reanalysed the reads using MiXCR and keeps one entry per CDR3 protein. This sample has approximately 170,000 distinct CDR3 sequences, with around half found just once. The material sequenced was sorted CD4+, CD8+, or CD8+CD57+ T cells (not recorded which) from PBMCs. These receptors were obtained from a human donor in good health, serving as a control.

This clonotype was recorded a few times. The chain combines TRBV9 with TRBJ1-6; 8 positions match TRBD1. The germline V gene has CDR1 SGDLS and CDR2 YYNGEE. The CDR3 sequence is 15 residues long. V trimming: 4 bases; J trimming: 6 bases; junction bases outside the gene matches: 6. CDR3 loop: CASSLGTGSNSPLHF. The CDR3 region has the DNA TGTGCCAGCAGCCTTGGGACAGGCAGTAATTCACCCCTCCACTTT.

V and J are TRBV7-9 and TRBJ2-7; D remains unclear. Per germline, CDR1 SEHNR and CDR2 FQNEAQ (reference sequence). V lost 5 bases and J lost 3, with 17 bases in between. This CDR3 comprises 15 residues. The CDR3 bases are TGTGCCAGCAGCCCAGCAGAATCCCCCAACTACGAGCAGTACTTC. Translating gives CASSPAESPNYEQYF.

The chain recombines TRBV25-1 with TRBJ2-7; 7 bases are a match to TRBD1. The CDR3 totals 15 residues. V shed 8 bases, J shed 0 bases, and the junction held 10 bases outside the gene matches. Germline CDR1 and CDR2: MGHDK and SYGVNS. The CDR3 DNA reads as TGTGCCAGCGGGGAACAGGGGTTGCCCTCCTACGAGCAGTACTTC. Residues: CASGEQGLPSYEQYF.

In this sample, this clonotype turned up many times. The chain combines TRBV12-3 or TRBV12-4 with TRBJ1-5; the match to TRBD1 covers 7 bases. The CDR3 length is 15 residues. V gave up 4 bases and J gave up 8 bases; unmatched junction bases: 11. DNA of the CDR3: TGTGCCAGCAGTTATTTGAGACAGGGAGGGGAGCCCCAGCATTTT. Its translation is CASSYLRQGGEPQHF.